This T cell receptor (beta chain) was identified in a study of control samples from healthy donors and cancer patients. Repertoires were generated with immunoSEQ multiplex PCR, while TCRdb's copy carries only in-frame clones and drops some. The repertoire holds 100,000 to 150,000 clones, with around nine tenths as singletons. The CDR3 has 16 amino acids. The trim removed 4 bases at V and 3 bases at J, leaving 3 bases unmatched. Germline-derived CDR1 and CDR2 are SGHVS and FNYEAQ. The genes are TRBV7-6 and TRBJ2-3; 14 bases map to TRBD2. This TCR came from a man between 18 and 29 years old in good health. Sequenced input: blood. The CDR3 bases are TGTGCCAGCAGCTCCAGACTAGCGGGGGGGACAGATACGCAGTATTTT. Translating it yields CASSSRLAGGTDTQYF.